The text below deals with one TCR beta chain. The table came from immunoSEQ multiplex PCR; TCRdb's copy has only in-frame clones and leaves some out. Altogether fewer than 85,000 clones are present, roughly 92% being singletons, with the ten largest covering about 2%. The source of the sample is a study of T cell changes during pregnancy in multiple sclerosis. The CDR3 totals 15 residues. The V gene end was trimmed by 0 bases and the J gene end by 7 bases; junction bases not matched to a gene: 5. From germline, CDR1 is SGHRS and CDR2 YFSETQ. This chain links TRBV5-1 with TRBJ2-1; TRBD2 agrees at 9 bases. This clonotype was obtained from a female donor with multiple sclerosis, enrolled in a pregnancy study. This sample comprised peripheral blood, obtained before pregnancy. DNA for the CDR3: TGCGCCAGCAGCTTGGTAGCGGGAGCGAGGAATGAGCAGTTCTTC. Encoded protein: CASSLVAGARNEQFF.